The 26 T cell receptor beta chains listed next were all sequenced from one sample in a study of CD8 T cells in ankylosing spondylitis. These receptors' targets are unknown. TCRdb reanalysed the 5' RACE reads using MiXCR and keeps one entry per CDR3 protein. The sample shows roughly 220,000 distinct CDR3 sequences, about 16% of them seen only once. Overall study results and limits: Characteristic, it appeared, of ankylosing spondylitis blood was a TCR beta motif of eight highly homologous variants.

Sequenced sample: blood, either unsorted or a sorted T cell fraction (not recorded which). All receptors derive from a male donor with ankylosing spondylitis.

V gene TRBV20-1 combines with J gene TRBJ2-5, with 14 positions matching TRBD2. The CDR3 spans 15 residues. From germline, CDR1 is DFQATT and CDR2 SNEGSKA (reference sequence). Trimming took 7 bases from V and 1 from J; bases not matched to a gene: 5. CDR3 nucleotides: TGCAGTGGACTAGCGGGGGGGCCGATCCAAGAGACCCAGTACTTC. This sequence encodes CSGLAGGPIQETQYF.

The chain joins TRBV27 to TRBJ2-5, with 7 nucleotides matching TRBD1. This CDR3 has 15 amino acids. Germline CDR1 reads MNHEY; CDR2 reads SMNVEV (reference sequence). V lost 6 bases to trimming and J lost 5 bases; unmatched junction nucleotides: 12. The DNA for the CDR3 is TGTGCCAGCAGACAAAAGACAGGGTATGGGGAGACCCAGTACTTC. Translating it yields CASRQKTGYGETQYF.

The gene calls are TRBV29-1 and TRBJ1-5; 9 nucleotides align to TRBD1. Trimming cost V 6 bases and J 9 bases; bases outside gene matches: 9. This CDR3 has 13 amino acids. CDR1 is SQVTM and CDR2 is ANQGSEA in the germline V gene. CDR3 sequence reads: CSVATGGEMPQHF. Written as DNA, the CDR3 is TGCAGCGTCGCAACAGGGGGCGAAATGCCCCAGCATTTT.

The chain couples TRBV29-1 to TRBJ1-4; TRBD1 matches 12 bases. Trimming removed 3 bases from V and 4 bases from J; junction bases left unmatched: 9. This CDR3 is built from 17 residues. Germline V gene sequence: CDR1 SQVTM, CDR2 ANQGSEA. CDR3 sequence reads: CSVEIRDRGQDNEKLFF. CDR3 DNA sequence: TGCAGCGTTGAGATCCGGGACAGGGGGCAGGATAATGAAAAACTGTTTTTT.

This clonotype was observed a single time. The chain joins TRBV13 to TRBJ2-5; 9 bases agree with TRBD1. V shed 3 bases and J 5 bases; nucleotides not matched to a gene: 28. The CDR3 runs 22 residues. Germline V CDR1 and CDR2: PRHDT, FYEKMQ (reference sequence). This CDR3 is CASSLRDRVRGHGDTLGETQYF. The CDR3, as DNA: TGTGCCAGCAGCTTGAGGGACAGGGTCCGCGGTCATGGGGACACACTAGGGGAGACCCAGTACTTC.

This clonotype showed up many times. This chain joins TRBV27 and TRBJ1-3; D is uncertain. The CDR3 spans 13 residues. The germline CDR1 and CDR2 sequences are MNHEY and SMNVEV (reference sequence). With 6 bases removed from V and 0 bases from J, the gap between germline ends came to 6 bases. CDR3 sequence reads: CASSQGSGNTIYF. In DNA, the CDR3 is TGTGCCAGCAGCCAAGGCTCTGGAAACACCATATATTTT.

The chain is built from TRBV3-1 and TRBJ1-1; D remains ambiguous. CDR3 length: 13 residues. Germline V lookup: CDR1 LGHDT, CDR2 YNNKEL (reference sequence). V shed 3 bases and J shed 2 bases, with 7 bases lying between them. In DNA, the CDR3 is TGTGCCAGCAGCCAGGGCTTTAACACTGAAGCTTTCTTT. The encoded protein is CASSQGFNTEAFF.

Ten or more counts support this clonotype. J is TRBJ2-1 and V is TRBV4-1; 11 bases match TRBD2. This CDR3 spans 20 amino acids. Germline V CDR1 and CDR2: MGHRA, YSYEKL. The trim removed 0 bases at V and 7 bases at J, leaving 17 bases unmatched. In nucleotides, the CDR3 is TGCGCCAGCAGCCAAGATCGACTGACTAGCGGGGACCAAAAATTTAATGAGCAGTTCTTC. It translates to CASSQDRLTSGDQKFNEQFF.

This clonotype was seen more than once but under ten times. This chain links TRBV7-9 with TRBJ1-2; 7 bases align to TRBD1. V shed 10 bases, J shed 1 base, and the junction held 6 bases outside the gene matches. The CDR3 loop spans 13 amino acids. Germline CDR1 reads SEHNR; CDR2 reads FQNEAQ (reference sequence). The CDR3 sequence: CATGTVSNYGYTF. The DNA of the CDR3 is TGTGCCACTGGGACAGTCAGTAACTATGGCTACACCTTC.

This clonotype was observed a handful of times. The chain couples TRBV4-2 to TRBJ2-7; D remains unclear. This CDR3 is 14 amino acids long. V shed 1 base and J shed 4 bases, with 11 bases lying between them. The germline CDR1 and CDR2 sequences are LGHNA and YNFKEQ. CDR3: CASSQATPGYEQYF. CDR3 bases: TGTGCCAGCAGCCAAGCCACGCCGGGTTACGAGCAGTACTTC.

The J gene is TRBJ1-3, the V gene TRBV12-3 or TRBV12-4; D not resolved. The germline V and J ends were trimmed by 3 bases and 0 bases, with 6 bases remaining between them. The CDR3 extends over 14 amino acids. The CDR3 region is CASSFSSSGNTIYF. The CDR3 region has the DNA TGTGCCAGCAGTTTTTCTAGCTCTGGAAACACCATATATTTT.

This clonotype was seen ten or more times. CDR3 loop: CASSWGQKNEQYF. The CDR3 DNA is TGTGCCAGCAGTTGGGGACAGAAAAACGAGCAGTACTTC. V is TRBV27 and J is TRBJ2-7; 7 bases are shared with TRBD1. The trim removed 4 bases at V and 5 bases at J, leaving 5 bases unmatched. Per the germline V gene, CDR1 is MNHEY and CDR2 is SMNVEV (reference sequence). The CDR3 contains 13 residues.

Written as DNA, the CDR3 is TGTGCCAGCAGTGATAAGGAATCCTACGAGCAGTACTTC. It codes for CASSDKESYEQYF. This chain uses TRBV2 with TRBJ2-7, with D uncertain. The germline V gene encodes CDR1 SNHLY and CDR2 FYNNEI. The CDR3 has 13 amino acids. V lost 3 bases and J lost 1, with 7 bases in between.

This clonotype was observed many times. The chain uses TRBV6-5 and TRBJ1-1; tentative D call: TRBD1 (6 bases). V shed 1 base and J shed 5 bases, with 14 bases lying between them. The CDR3 length is 15 residues. Germline V CDR1 and CDR2: MNHEY, SVGAGI. The CDR3 loop is CASSYFGGGGTEAFF. The DNA of the CDR3 is TGTGCCAGCAGTTACTTCGGAGGAGGGGGAACTGAAGCTTTCTTT.

This clonotype has ten or more counts. The CDR3 sequence: CASSGPGPQAKNIQYF. The CDR3 coding sequence is TGTGCCAGCAGTGGGCCGGGGCCCCAGGCCAAAAACATTCAGTACTTC. The chain combines TRBV6-1 with TRBJ2-4; D tentatively fits TRBD1 or TRBD2 (5 bases each). Trimming removed 4 bases at V and 1 base at J, with 14 bases between. Looked up from germline, CDR1 is MNHNS and CDR2 is SASEGT. The CDR3 runs to 16 residues.

V is TRBV7-9 and J is TRBJ2-1; 8 bases fit TRBD2. CDR3 length equals 12 residues. CDR1 SEHNR and CDR2 FQNEAQ come from the germline V gene (reference sequence). Losses at the gene ends were 8 bases for V and 8 bases for J; bases not matched to a gene: 5. The CDR3 DNA follows: TGTGCCAGCGAGCGGGGGACGGATGAGCAGTTCTTC. The encoded protein is CASERGTDEQFF.

This clonotype was observed a handful of times. In DNA, the CDR3 is TGCGCCAGCAGCGAGGGACTAGCGGACTCCTACGAGCAGTACTTC. This sequence encodes CASSEGLADSYEQYF. This chain joins TRBV5-1 and TRBJ2-7, with 11 bases matching TRBD2. The CDR3 has 15 amino acids. Germline loops: CDR1 SGHRS, CDR2 YFSETQ. V was clipped by 4 bases and J by 0 bases; unmatched bases: 3.

The sample holds many counts of this clonotype. The chain has TRBV5-1 and TRBJ2-7; no clear D. The CDR3 extends over 14 amino acids. CDR1 SGHRS and CDR2 YFSETQ come from the germline V gene. The V and J ends lost 0 bases and 1 base respectively, with 8 bases between them. Here the CDR3 reads CASSLGYGSYEQYF. CDR3 DNA sequence: TGCGCCAGCAGCTTGGGTTACGGATCCTACGAGCAGTACTTC.

In its sample, this clonotype was seen many times. The V and J genes are TRBV12-3 or TRBV12-4 and TRBJ1-2; D is unresolved. Trimming pared 6 bases from V and 8 bases from J, leaving 16 bases between. CDR3 size: 13 residues. Here the CDR3 DNA reads TGTGCCAGCAGCCAAGAAATAGATATCGGCTACACCTTC. Translation: CASSQEIDIGYTF.

The rearrangement links TRBV5-5 to TRBJ1-5; D not resolved. The CDR3 is 13 residues long. V lost 4 bases and J lost 3, with 8 bases in between. From germline, CDR1 is SGHKS and CDR2 YYEKEE (reference sequence). This CDR3 reads CASSLVPNQPQHF. CDR3 bases: TGTGCCAGCAGCCTGGTCCCCAATCAGCCCCAGCATTTT.

This clonotype occurred a few times. The chain combines TRBV6-1 with TRBJ2-1, with a possible D match to TRBD2 (6 bases). Looked up from germline, CDR1 is MNHNS and CDR2 is SASEGT. V lost 8 bases, J lost 2 bases, and 13 bases lay in between. The length of the CDR3 is 14 residues. CDR3 region: CASRGTGPYNEQFF. CDR3 DNA: TGTGCCAGCCGGGGGACTGGGCCCTACAATGAGCAGTTCTTC.

A note on this clonotype: As the CDR3 is not closed by the conserved phenylalanine or tryptophan, this likely results from a read error. The chain recombines TRBV12-3 or TRBV12-4 with TRBJ2-7; 7 bases agree with TRBD2. J gave up 3 bases and V 6 bases, and 8 bases lay outside the gene matches. This CDR3 comprises 14 residues. The CDR3 DNA follows: TGTGCCAGCAGCTCCCGGGACTACTACTACGAGCAGTACTCC. It yields the protein CASSSRDYYYEQYS.

V and J are TRBV6-1 and TRBJ2-5, with 7 bases that match TRBD1. This CDR3 region has 14 residues. V shed 5 bases, J shed 3 bases, and the junction held 6 bases outside the gene matches. CDR1 is MNHNS, CDR2 SASEGT, per germline. The chain's CDR3 is CASSRGQPKETQYF. The CDR3, as DNA: TGTGCCAGCAGTCGGGGACAGCCCAAAGAGACCCAGTACTTC.

The genes are TRBV3-1 and TRBJ2-1, with 9 bases that match TRBD1. The CDR3 length is 15 residues. V was clipped by 2 bases and J by 9 bases; unmatched bases: 8. Germline values: CDR1 LGHDT, CDR2 YNNKEL (reference sequence). The CDR3 DNA reads as TGTGCCAGCAGCCAAACCGGGACAGGGTCGGGTGAGCAGTTCTTC. Translated: CASSQTGTGSGEQFF.

This clonotype was detected a few times. The V gene is TRBV27, the J gene TRBJ1-5; D unresolved. Looked up from germline, CDR1 is MNHEY and CDR2 is SMNVEV (reference sequence). The CDR3 is 14 amino acids. Trimming took off 10 bases at V and 3 bases at J, with 16 bases between the two ends. The CDR3 here is CATSNTGDNQPQHF. In DNA form, the CDR3 reads TGTGCCACCTCCAATACTGGGGACAATCAGCCCCAGCATTTT.

This clonotype appeared many times. The chain employs TRBV5-1 and TRBJ2-7; no clear D. Germline V gives CDR1 SGHRS, CDR2 YFSETQ. V was clipped by 0 bases and J by 1 base, with 5 bases between them. The CDR3 runs 13 residues. The CDR3 region has the DNA TGCGCCAGCAGCTTGGAACAGTCCTACGAGCAGTACTTC. As protein: CASSLEQSYEQYF.